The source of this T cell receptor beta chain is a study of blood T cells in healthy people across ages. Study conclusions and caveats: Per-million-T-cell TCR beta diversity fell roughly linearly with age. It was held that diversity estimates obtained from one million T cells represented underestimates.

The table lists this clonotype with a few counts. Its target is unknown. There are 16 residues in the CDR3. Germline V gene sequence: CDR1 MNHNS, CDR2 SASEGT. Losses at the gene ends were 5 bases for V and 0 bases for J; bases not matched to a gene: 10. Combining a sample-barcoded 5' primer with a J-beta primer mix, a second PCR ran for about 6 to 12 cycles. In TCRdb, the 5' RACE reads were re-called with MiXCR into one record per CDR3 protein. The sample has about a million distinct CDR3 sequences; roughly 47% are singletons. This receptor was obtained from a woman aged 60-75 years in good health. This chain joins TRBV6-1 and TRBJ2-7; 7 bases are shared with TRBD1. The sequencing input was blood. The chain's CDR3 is CASSKGQVFSSYEQYF. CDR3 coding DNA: TGTGCCAGCAGTAAAGGACAGGTTTTTAGCTCCTACGAGCAGTACTTC.